The rows below give T cell receptor beta chains drawn from one sample of a study of patients and donors after allogeneic stem cell transplantation. A single record per CDR3 protein comes from TCRdb applying MiXCR to the RT-PCR reads. The sample lists 70,000 to 75,000 distinct CDR3 sequences, around a quarter seen once, with around 27% in the top ten. Material: blood, either unsorted or a sorted T cell fraction (not recorded which). These TCRs come from a human donor who was either an allogeneic HSCT recipient or a stem cell or donor lymphocyte infusion donor (not recorded which). It is not recorded whose cells these are; they may come from a transplant donor. CDR3s include the opening cysteine and the closing phenylalanine or tryptophan. A D gene is named only where the DNA matches it firmly. Part of the rows lack a size; the others show once, few, many or a class for expanded clones.

>NA|few|TRBJ1-2|TRBV19
TGTGCCAGTAGTATTTCGTGGGGGATCTATGGCTACACCTTC
CASSISWGIYGYTF
>NA|NA|TRBJ1-1|TRBV6-2/TRBV6-3
TGTGCCAGCAGTTACCCGTCAGAAGCTTTCTTT
CASSYPSEAFF
>TRBD2|NA|TRBJ2-1|TRBV6-5
TGTGCCAGCAGTTACGTGGGAGGGCCCAATGAGCAGTTCTTC
CASSYVGGPNEQFF
>NA|few|TRBJ1-4|TRBV20-1
TGCAGTGCTAGAGATCATGGGTTTAATGAAAAACTGTTTTTT
CSARDHGFNEKLFF
>NA|few|TRBJ2-2|TRBV3-1
TGTGCCAGCAGCCAATCAGGGGCTCGCGGGGAGCTGTTTTTT
CASSQSGARGELFF
>NA|few|TRBJ2-7|TRBV12-3/TRBV12-4
TGTGCCAGCAGTAGGGGGGCAGGGCATCCCCTCTACGAGCAGTACTTC
CASSRGAGHPLYEQYF
>NA|NA|TRBJ2-3|TRBV6-5
TGTGCCAGCAGTTACGTAGATACGCAGTATTTT
CASSYVDTQYF
>NA|NA|TRBJ2-7|TRBV21-1
TGTGCCAGCGACCCACATAGCGGGACTTGCTCCTACGAGCAGTACTTC
CASDPHSGTCSYEQYF
>NA|few|TRBJ1-1|TRBV29-1
TGCAGCGTTGAAAGGGTCGGCATGAACACTGAAGCTTTCTTT
CSVERVGMNTEAFF
>NA|many|TRBJ1-2|TRBV6-6
TGTGCCAGCAGCCTAGAAAGAGCTGGCTACACCTTC
CASSLERAGYTF
>NA|NA|TRBJ2-1|TRBV12-3/TRBV12-4
TGTGCCAGCAGTTTGGTAAGCGTCTACAATGAGCAGTTCTTC
CASSLVSVYNEQFF
>NA|NA|TRBJ1-2|TRBV12-3/TRBV12-4
TGTGCCAGCAGTTTCTGGCGTACAGCGTACACCTTC
CASSFWRTAYTF
>NA|NA|TRBJ2-1|TRBV4-3
TGCGCCAGCAGCCAAGAGCTAACCCAATACAATGAGCAGTTCTTC
CASSQELTQYNEQFF
>TRBD2|NA|TRBJ2-1|TRBV5-4
TGTGCCAGCAGCTTCGAAGCGGGAGGACCGTACAATGAGCAGTTCTTC
CASSFEAGGPYNEQFF
>TRBD2|NA|TRBJ2-5|TRBV7-9
TGTGCCAGCAGCTTACCCGGGACTATACAAGAGACCCAGTACTTC
CASSLPGTIQETQYF
>NA|NA|TRBJ2-1|TRBV29-1
TGCAGCGCAACGAGGGGGGGATCCTACAATGAGCAGTTCTTC
CSATRGGSYNEQFF
>NA|NA|TRBJ2-2|TRBV2
TGTGCCAGCAGGCCCCTAGGAATCTTCCCCGGGACCGGGGAGCTGTTTTTT
CASRPLGIFPGTGELFF
>TRBD1|few|TRBJ1-2|TRBV29-1
TGCAGCGCAGGGACAGGGATTAACTATGGCTACACCTTC
CSAGTGINYGYTF
>NA|NA|TRBJ2-3|TRBV5-1
TGCGCCAGCAGCTTGGAGGGCCCCGTTTCTGGAGATACGCAGTATTTT
CASSLEGPVSGDTQYF
>TRBD2|medium-sized|TRBJ2-1|TRBV6-6
TGTGCCAGCAGTTACGGTGGGGGGGGCTCCTACAATGAGCAGTTCTTC
CASSYGGGGSYNEQFF
>NA|NA|TRBJ1-1|TRBV9
TGTGCCAGCAGCGTAACTGCCGAGGGTTACGGTGAAGCTTTCTTT
CASSVTAEGYGEAFF
>NA|NA|TRBJ1-1|TRBV6-4
TGTGCCAGCAGTGAAGGGTGGAACACTGAAGCTTTCTTT
CASSEGWNTEAFF
>NA|NA|TRBJ1-6|TRBV11-2
TGTGCCAGCAGCTCAGGATACCAGGCTCTTCTTAATTCACCCCTCCACTTT
CASSSGYQALLNSPLHF
>NA|NA|TRBJ2-7|TRBV29-1
TGCAGCGTTTTGGATACCTACGAGCAGTACTTC
CSVLDTYEQYF
>NA|many|TRBJ1-4|TRBV29-1
TGCAGCGTTGACGACGGTGAAAAACTGTTTTTT
CSVDDGEKLFF
>TRBD1|NA|TRBJ2-2|TRBV5-6
TGTGCCAGCAGCTTCGGGGACAGGGGAAACACCGGGGAGCTGTTTTTT
CASSFGDRGNTGELFF
>NA|few|TRBJ1-1|TRBV29-1
TGCAGCGTTGAGCATTTGGGTTACTTGAACACTGAAGCTTTCTTT
CSVEHLGYLNTEAFF
>TRBD1|few|TRBJ2-3|TRBV27
TGTGCCAGCACCATAACACAGGGGGGAAGAGATACGCAGTATTTT
CASTITQGGRDTQYF
>NA|few|TRBJ2-3|TRBV7-7
TGTGCTAGCAGCTTAGAATACACAGATACGCAGTATTTT
CASSLEYTDTQYF
>NA|NA|TRBJ1-2|TRBV9
TGTGCCAGCAGCGTAGGAGAATACAGCTCTTCCTCTAACTATGGCTACACCTTC
CASSVGEYSSSSNYGYTF
>NA|NA|TRBJ2-7|TRBV7-9
TGTGCCAGCAGCTTAAGGGACGGCCGCTACGAGCAGTACTTC
CASSLRDGRYEQYF
>TRBD2|NA|TRBJ2-7|TRBV5-1
TGCGCCAGCAGCTTGGGACTAGCCCCCCGACCCTACGAGCAGTACTTC
CASSLGLAPRPYEQYF
>NA|once|TRBJ2-7|TRBV20-1
TGCAGTGCTACCATTAAAGGGGCGGGACCGGTAACCGAGCAGTACTTC
CSATIKGAGPVTEQYF
>TRBD1|NA|TRBJ2-5|TRBV5-1
TGCGCCAGCAGCTTGGTTGGGGACAGTAAAGAGACCCAGTACTTC
CASSLVGDSKETQYF
>NA|many|TRBJ1-4|TRBV30
TGTGCCTGGAGTGTACAAGGAGAAAAACTGTTTTTT
CAWSVQGEKLFF
>NA|NA|TRBJ1-6|TRBV7-8
TGTGCCAGCAGCTTAAGGTCGTTGGGGAATTCACCCCTCCACTTT
CASSLRSLGNSPLHF
>TRBD1|NA|TRBJ1-2|TRBV5-5
TGTGCCAGCAGTCCGGGACAGGGCCGCCCAGCTAACTATGGCTACACCTTC
CASSPGQGRPANYGYTF
>TRBD1|few|TRBJ2-7|TRBV27
TGTGCCAGCAGTACCGGACAGGGATTCTACGAGCAGTACTTC
CASSTGQGFYEQYF
>TRBD1|few|TRBJ1-5|TRBV19
TGTGCCAGTAGTATGGACAGGGTAAGCAATCAGCCCCAGCATTTT
CASSMDRVSNQPQHF
>TRBD1|NA|TRBJ2-7|TRBV7-9
TGTGCCAGCAGCTCAGGGGACAGACCTTTCGGGGAGCAGTACTTC
CASSSGDRPFGEQYF